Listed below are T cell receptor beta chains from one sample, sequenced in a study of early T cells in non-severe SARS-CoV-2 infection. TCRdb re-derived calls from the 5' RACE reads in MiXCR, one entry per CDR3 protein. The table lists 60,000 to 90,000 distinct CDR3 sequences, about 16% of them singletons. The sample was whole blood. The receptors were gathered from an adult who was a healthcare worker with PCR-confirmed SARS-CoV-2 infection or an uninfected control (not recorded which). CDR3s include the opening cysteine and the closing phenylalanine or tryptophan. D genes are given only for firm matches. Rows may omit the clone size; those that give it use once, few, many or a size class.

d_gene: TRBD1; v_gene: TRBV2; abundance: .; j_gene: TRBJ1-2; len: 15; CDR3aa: CASSEEDRVMRGYTF; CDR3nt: TGTGCCAGCAGTGAAGAGGACAGGGTTATGCGCGGCTACACCTTC
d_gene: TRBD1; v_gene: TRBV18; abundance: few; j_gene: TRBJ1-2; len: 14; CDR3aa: CASSGDREDYGYTF; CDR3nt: TGTGCCAGCTCGGGGGACAGGGAGGACTATGGCTACACCTTC
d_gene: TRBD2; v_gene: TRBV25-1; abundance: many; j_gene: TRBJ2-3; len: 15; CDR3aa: CASSGSGITTDTQYF; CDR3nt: TGTGCCAGCAGTGGTAGCGGGATTACGACAGATACGCAGTATTTT
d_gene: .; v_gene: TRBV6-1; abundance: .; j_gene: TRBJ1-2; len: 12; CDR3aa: CASPGQNYGYTF; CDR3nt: TGTGCCAGCCCGGGGCAGAACTATGGCTACACCTTC
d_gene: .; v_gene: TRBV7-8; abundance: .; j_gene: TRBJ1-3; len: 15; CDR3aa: CASSPKDGSGNTIYF; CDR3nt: TGTGCCAGCAGCCCCAAGGACGGCTCTGGAAACACCATATATTTT
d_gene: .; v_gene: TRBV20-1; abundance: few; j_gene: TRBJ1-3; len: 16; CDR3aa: CSASSGTDFSGNTIYF; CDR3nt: TGCAGTGCTTCCTCCGGGACGGACTTTTCTGGAAACACCATATATTTT
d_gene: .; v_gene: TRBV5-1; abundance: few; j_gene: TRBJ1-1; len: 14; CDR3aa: CASSLARVNTEAFF; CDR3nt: TGCGCCAGCAGCTTGGCTAGGGTGAACACTGAAGCTTTCTTT
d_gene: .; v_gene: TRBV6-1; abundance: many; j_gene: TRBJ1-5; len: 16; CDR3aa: CASSESRAQRNQPQHF; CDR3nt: TGTGCCAGCAGTGAATCGAGGGCACAGCGCAATCAGCCCCAGCATTTT
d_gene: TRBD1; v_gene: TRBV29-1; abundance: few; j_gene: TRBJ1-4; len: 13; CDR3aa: CSAGTGVNEKLFF; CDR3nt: TGCAGCGCCGGGACAGGGGTTAATGAAAAACTGTTTTTT
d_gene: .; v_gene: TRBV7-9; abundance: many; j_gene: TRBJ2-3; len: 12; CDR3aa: CASSLDTDTQYF; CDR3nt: TGTGCCAGCAGCTTAGACACAGATACGCAGTATTTT
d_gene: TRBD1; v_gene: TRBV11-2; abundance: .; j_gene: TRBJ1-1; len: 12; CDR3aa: CASSLGQVRAFF; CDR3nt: TGTGCCAGCAGCCTGGGACAGGTTAGAGCTTTCTTT